This TCR beta chain was identified during a study of blood T cell repertoires in COVID-19 (dated by TCRdb to the early 2020s). About the study as a whole: The collaborator samples originated in the United States, Italy and Spain and spanned the acute and convalescent phases of COVID-19. The prospective study material was composed of cDNA or gDNA derived from T cells, B-cell-depleted T cells, or PBMCs. The dataset comprised deeply sampled blood TCRbeta repertoires from subjects exposed to, actively infected with, or recovered from COVID-19. The repertoires were released in a freely available public database meant as a resource for research on the immune response to SARS-CoV-2. Samples came from the ongoing ImmuneRACE study (first 160 participants) plus 1,254 subjects from 6 global collaborators. A de-identified subject ID, COVID-19 status, age in years and sex were almost always included in the sample metadata. HLA class I and class II types, where available, came from metadata supplied by the sample provider rather than from assay-based typing. Findings and caveats that apply to the study as a whole: The quantity of clinical and demographic metadata differed by source and by participant and was supplied without curation.

Each collaborating institution followed its own protocols to collect whole blood in K2EDTA tubes. For TCRbeta analysis, collaborators shipped samples in one of three forms: frozen whole blood, isolated PBMCs, or DNA extracted from either of those sample types. In the case of this clone: Its antigen remains undetermined. Base qualities are not provided; no much larger clone lies one nucleotide away.

As encoded in the germline V gene (reference sequence), CDR1 is LGHDT while CDR2 is YNNKEL. Including cysteine and phenylalanine, the CDR3 has 13 amino acids. Only the CDR3 portion is preserved as DNA: 39 bases, with reading frame beginning at the first base. V loses 4 bases, J loses 5 bases, and the germline ends lie 9 bases apart. TCRbeta CDR3 regions were amplified from genomic DNA using the immunoSEQ Assay, a bias-controlled multiplex PCR. The authors processed their data as follows. The number of nucleated cells in each sample was estimated by amplification of reference gene primers within the assay. To quantify the absolute abundance of each unique TCRbeta CDR3 rearrangement, sequence reads were collapsed and filtered. For each sample, productive Simpson clonality was calculated by taking the square root of Simpson's diversity index across productive rearrangements. TCRdb took this table from immuneACCESS and kept in-frame rearrangements with V and J called. Such tables lack part of the clones; where checked against another copy, unresolved V genes explain under half of the gap, and the rest is unexplained. V and J calls and clone size follow that table, whereas D and trimming were derived from the DNA. This sample is represented by over 300,000 clones; roughly 85% of them were singletons. The leading ten clones occupy around 6.9% of the sample.

The rearrangement joined TRBV3-1 (or the pseudogene TRBV3-2) to TRBJ1-5; TRBD1 is possibly the D segment (5 matching bases). The receptor comes from a human donor in a cohort sampled during active COVID-19. Sequencing was done on a sample of peripheral blood. At the DNA level, the sequence is TGTGCCAGCAGCCGACTAGGGGATCAGCCCCAGCATTTT. This sequence encodes CASSRLGDQPQHF.